Shown below are 6 T cell receptor beta chains from a single sample sequenced in a study of blood T cell repertoires in COVID-19. Measured with immunoSEQ multiplex PCR; TCRdb has only the in-frame clones, and not every one. This sample has approximately 64,000 clones, with 81% found just once. Sequencing used peripheral blood. The source of these receptors is a woman between 65 and 79 years old with acute or convalescent COVID-19.

The V gene is TRBV11-2, the J gene TRBJ2-7; TRBD2 might be the D (5 bases). Germline V lookup: CDR1 SGHAT, CDR2 FQNNGV. This CDR3 has 14 residues. The V gene lost 1 base and the J gene lost 3 bases, with 10 bases spanning the gap. As DNA, the CDR3 is TGTGCCAGCAGCTTAGTTGGACTGCTCTACGAGCAGTACTTC. This sequence encodes CASSLVGLLYEQYF.

V gene TRBV24-1 combines with J gene TRBJ2-1; 13 bases are a match to TRBD2. The CDR3 is made up of 15 amino acids. The V gene end was trimmed by 4 bases and the J gene end by 9 bases; junction bases not matched to a gene: 5. CDR1 KGHDR and CDR2 SFDVKD come from the germline V gene. CDR3: CATSEKGLAGREQFF. The CDR3 DNA follows: TGTGCCACCAGTGAGAAGGGACTAGCGGGGCGTGAGCAGTTCTTC.

The chain links TRBV15 to TRBJ2-2; 9 nucleotides line up with TRBD1. Germline CDR1 is LNHNV and CDR2 is YYDKDF (reference sequence). This CDR3 comprises 15 residues. The trim removed 8 bases at V and 7 bases at J, leaving 11 bases unmatched. The CDR3 DNA reads TGTGCCACCCTCGACCCGAGACAGGGGGTCGGGGAGCTGTTTTTT. It encodes CATLDPRQGVGELFF.

The rearrangement links TRBV5-4 to TRBJ1-1; D ambiguous. CDR1 SGHNT and CDR2 YYREEE come from the germline V gene (reference sequence). V lost 1 base and J 2 bases, leaving 12 bases between the germline ends. CDR3 length: 15 amino acids. The CDR3 region has the DNA TGTGCCAGCAGCTTGCCGGGAGGTAGAAACACTGAAGCTTTCTTT. Translation: CASSLPGGRNTEAFF.

The rearrangement links TRBV27 to TRBJ2-5; 9 nucleotides match TRBD1. Per the germline V gene, CDR1 is MNHEY and CDR2 is SMNVEV (reference sequence). CDR3 length equals 16 residues. V lost 7 bases and J lost 0; bases outside the gene matches: 9. Here the CDR3 reads CASTPRTGDDQETQYF. The DNA for the CDR3 is TGTGCCAGCACTCCCCGGACAGGGGATGACCAAGAGACCCAGTACTTC.

The genes are TRBV7-2 and TRBJ1-1; 8 bases align to TRBD1. CDR1 and CDR2 (germline): SGHTA, FQGNSA. The CDR3 spans 15 residues. Trimming removed 0 bases from V and 6 bases from J; junction bases left unmatched: 6. The CDR3 bases are TGTGCCAGCAGCTTAGCACAGGGGGACGTCGCTGAAGCTTTCTTT. Translation: CASSLAQGDVAEAFF.